A selection of T cell receptor beta chains follows, all from one sample in a study of cytomegalovirus exposure and HLA in healthy donors. Using immunoSEQ multiplex PCR, the repertoire was profiled, and TCRdb retains in-frame clones only, with some absent. The sample holds about 120,000 clones, roughly four fifths seen once. The sequenced sample was PBMCs. The receptor set was obtained from a woman aged 40 to 50 in good health and CMV-seropositive. Both conserved end residues are part of each CDR3. D genes are given only for firm matches. The size entry is marked missing in some rows and otherwise reads once, few, many or a size class.

J	V	D	size	length	DNA	CDR3
TRBJ1-2	TRBV6-1	TRBD1	.	11	TGTGCCAGCAGAGACAGGGTTGGCTACACCTTC	CASRDRVGYTF
TRBJ2-3	TRBV30	TRBD2	.	16	TGTGCCTGGAAACTAGCGGGAGTTGGTGGCACAGATACGCAGTATTTT	CAWKLAGVGGTDTQYF
TRBJ2-7	TRBV5-6	.	once	13	TGTGCCAGCAGCTTGGCCAACTCCTACGAGCAGTACTTC	CASSLANSYEQYF
TRBJ2-7	TRBV5-1	TRBD2	.	15	TGCGCCAGCAGCGACCCCGGGGGGGCCGAGTACGAGCAGTACTTC	CASSDPGGAEYEQYF
TRBJ1-3	TRBV9	.	.	14	TGTGCCAGCAGCGATGGGACACCTGGAAACACCATATATTTC	CASSDGTPGNTIYF
TRBJ1-2	TRBV4-3	.	.	15	TGCGCCAGCAGCCAAGATCTCGGGGAGGACTATGGCTACACCTTC	CASSQDLGEDYGYTF
TRBJ2-7	TRBV30	TRBD2	.	15	TGTGCCTGGACCGGACTAGCGGGAGCCTCCTACGAGCAGTACTTC	CAWTGLAGASYEQYF
TRBJ2-1	TRBV10-3	TRBD2	.	14	TGTGCCATCAGCGGGACTAGCGGCAACAATGAGCAGTTCTTC	CAISGTSGNNEQFF
TRBJ1-1	TRBV27	.	.	15	TGTGCCAGCAAGCGGGGTGGTGGCTGGGGGACTGAAGCTTTCTTT	CASKRGGGWGTEAFF
TRBJ2-7	TRBV15	.	.	16	TGTGCCACCACCCTAAAATGGGAGACACCCCTTCGGGAGCAGTACTTC	CATTLKWETPLREQYF
TRBJ1-4	TRBV5-5	TRBD1	.	16	TGTGCCAGCAGCTCGACAGGGATCACCCTTAATGAAAAACTGTTTTTT	CASSSTGITLNEKLFF
TRBJ2-5	TRBV30	TRBD2	.	16	TGTGCCTGGAGTTTAATCCTAGCGGGAGGTCGAAAGACCCAGTACTTC	CAWSLILAGGRKTQYF
TRBJ2-7	TRBV5-1	TRBD2	.	17	TGCGCCAGCAGCTCCCGGACTAGCGGGAGGGCCAGCCACGAGCAGTACTTC	CASSSRTSGRASHEQYF
TRBJ1-2	TRBV27	.	.	15	TGTGCCAGCAGTCCGACGGGACTCATGAACTATGGCTACACCTTC	CASSPTGLMNYGYTF